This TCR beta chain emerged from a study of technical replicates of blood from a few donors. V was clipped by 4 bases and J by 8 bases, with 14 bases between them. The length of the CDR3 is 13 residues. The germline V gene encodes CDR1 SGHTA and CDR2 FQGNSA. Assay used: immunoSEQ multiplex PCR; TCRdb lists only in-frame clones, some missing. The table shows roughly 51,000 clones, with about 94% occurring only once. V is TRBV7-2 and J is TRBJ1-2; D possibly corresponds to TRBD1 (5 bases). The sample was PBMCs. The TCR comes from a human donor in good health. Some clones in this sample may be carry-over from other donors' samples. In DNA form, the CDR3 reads TGTGCCAGCAGCTGGCCGGGGGGTGGAGGCTACACCTTC. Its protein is CASSWPGGGGYTF.